The present TCR beta chain was sequenced within a study of CD8+ T cells in alopecia areata. Study at large: The investigators scored severity in treated patients by the percentage of affected scalp area.

Comment on this clone: Its antigen is not known.

Following extraction, RNA underwent reverse transcription to cDNA, which served as the sequencing template. Method: immunoSEQ multiplex PCR; TCRdb's copy keeps in-frame clones and lacks some. In the table there are some 180,000 clones, approximately 50% of which are singletons. Study-wide points: In scalp and blood, many expanded lesional clones persisted during tofacitinib.

Stated treatment: oral pan-JAK inhibitor, 5-10 mg twice daily. Collection of lesional scalp punch biopsies and peripheral blood was performed in alopecia areata patients. The receptor was derived from a human donor with alopecia areata. The material sequenced was CD8+ T cells sorted from blood, taken around week 52, from a patient treated with tofacitinib.

The CDR3 coding sequence is TGCAGCGTTGAAGGGTGGGGCAACACCGGGGAGCTGTTTTTT. Translation: CSVEGWGNTGELFF. The chain combines TRBV29-1 with TRBJ2-2; maybe TRBD1 (5 bases). This CDR3 is built from 14 residues. Germline values: CDR1 SQVTM, CDR2 ANQGSEA. The V end was cut by 1 base, the J end by 2 bases, with 8 bases between.